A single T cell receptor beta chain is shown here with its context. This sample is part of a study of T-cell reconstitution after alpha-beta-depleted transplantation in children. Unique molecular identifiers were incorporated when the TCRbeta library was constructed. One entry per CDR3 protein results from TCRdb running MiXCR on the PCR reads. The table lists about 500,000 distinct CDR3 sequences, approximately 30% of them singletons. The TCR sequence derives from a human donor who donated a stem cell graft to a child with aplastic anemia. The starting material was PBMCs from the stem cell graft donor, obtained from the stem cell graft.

The CDR3 spells CASSLPSSGEETQYF. Here the CDR3 DNA reads TGCGCCAGCAGCTTGCCGTCTAGCGGCGAAGAGACCCAGTACTTC. The chain carries TRBV5-1 and TRBJ2-5, with 7 bases lining up with TRBD2. CDR1 and CDR2 from the germline V gene are SGHRS and YFSETQ. The CDR3 spans 15 residues. V lost 1 base, J lost 3 bases, and 6 bases stayed unmatched.